This T cell receptor beta chain was sequenced for a study of regulatory T cells in long-lasting Graves disease. The time point: newly diagnosed GD, antithyroid drugs for less than 3 months. Construction of the TCR library relied on RNA isolated from PBMCs. Arm-PCR with iRepertoire HTBI primers amplified the CDR3 regions for these TCR beta libraries. TCRdb ran MiXCR on the multiplex PCR reads and lists one entry per CDR3 protein. The sample has 350,000 to 450,000 distinct CDR3 sequences, 15% to 20% seen once. The CDR3 contains 14 residues. Germline CDR1 DFQATT, CDR2 SNEGSKA (reference sequence). Trimming removed 3 bases from V and 5 bases from J, with 15 bases in between. This sample also appeared in a second study, on T cells in Graves' hyperthyroidism and ophthalmopathy.

The rearrangement links TRBV20-1 to TRBJ2-3, with D tentatively TRBD2 (7 bases). The receptor was isolated from a man in his forties with Graves disease. The sequenced sample was peripheral blood mononuclear cells (PBMCs), obtained at new diagnosis, from a patient treated with antithyroid drugs. In DNA, the CDR3 is TGCAGTGCTAGGCCCGGGGGGCGTATAGATACGCAGTATTTT. Translating gives CSARPGGRIDTQYF.